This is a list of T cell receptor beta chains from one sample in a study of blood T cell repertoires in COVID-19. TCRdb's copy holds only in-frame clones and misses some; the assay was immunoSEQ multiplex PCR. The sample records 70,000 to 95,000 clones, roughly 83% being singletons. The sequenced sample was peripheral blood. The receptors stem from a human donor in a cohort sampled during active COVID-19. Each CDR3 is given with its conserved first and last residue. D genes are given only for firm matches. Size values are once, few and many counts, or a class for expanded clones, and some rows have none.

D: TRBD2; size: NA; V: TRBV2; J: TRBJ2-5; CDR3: CASSSLLAGFQETQYF; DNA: TGTGCCAGCAGTTCTTTACTAGCGGGGTTCCAAGAGACCCAGTACTTC
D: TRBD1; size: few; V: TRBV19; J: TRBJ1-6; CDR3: CASSLRDSQLSPLHF; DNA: TGTGCCAGTAGTCTACGGGACAGTCAGCTGTCACCCCTCCACTTT
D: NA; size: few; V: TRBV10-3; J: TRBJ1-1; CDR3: CAISGTQGNTEAFF; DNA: TGTGCCATCAGTGGGACACAGGGTAACACTGAAGCTTTCTTT
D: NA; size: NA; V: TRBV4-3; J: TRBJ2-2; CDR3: CASSQQGSGTGELFF; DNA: TGCGCCAGCAGCCAACAGGGGTCGGGCACCGGGGAGCTGTTTTTT
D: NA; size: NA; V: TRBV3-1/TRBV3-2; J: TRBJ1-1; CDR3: CASSLHLGGLSVTEAFF; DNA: TGTGCCAGCAGCCTCCATCTAGGGGGACTAAGTGTGACTGAAGCTTTCTTT
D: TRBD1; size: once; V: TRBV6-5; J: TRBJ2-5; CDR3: CASSGQGETQYF; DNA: TGTGCCAGCAGCGGACAGGGAGAGACCCAGTACTTC
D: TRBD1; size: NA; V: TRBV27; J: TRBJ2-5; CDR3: CASSSAGTGGKNQYF; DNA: TGTGCCAGCAGCTCTGCCGGGACAGGGGGGAAAAACCAGTACTTC
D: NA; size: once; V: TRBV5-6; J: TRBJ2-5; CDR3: CASSGTGEEETQYF; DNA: TGTGCCAGCAGCGGAACAGGGGAGGAAGAGACCCAGTACTTC
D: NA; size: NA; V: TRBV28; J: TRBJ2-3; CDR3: CASRPSGTDTQYF; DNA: TGTGCCAGCAGGCCTTCAGGGACAGATACGCAGTATTTT
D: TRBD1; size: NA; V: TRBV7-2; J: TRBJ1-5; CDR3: CASSYAGGRQPQHF; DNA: TGTGCCAGCAGCTACGCAGGGGGCCGTCAGCCCCAGCATTTT
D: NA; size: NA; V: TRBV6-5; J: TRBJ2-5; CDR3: CASSRREKETQYF; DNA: TGTGCCAGCAGTCGCCGGGAAAAAGAGACCCAGTACTTC
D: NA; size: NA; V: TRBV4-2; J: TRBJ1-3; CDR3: CASSQGTTNGNTIYF; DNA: TGTGCCAGCAGCCAGGGGACAACAAATGGAAACACCATATATTTT
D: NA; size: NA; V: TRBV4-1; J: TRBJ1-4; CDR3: CASSQDRNNEKLFF; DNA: TGCGCCAGCAGCCAAGACAGGAATAATGAAAAACTGTTTTTT
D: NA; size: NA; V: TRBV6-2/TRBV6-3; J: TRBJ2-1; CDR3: CASSSSISEQFF; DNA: TGTGCCAGCAGTTCCTCAATCAGTGAGCAGTTCTTC
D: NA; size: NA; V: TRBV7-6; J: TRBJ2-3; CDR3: CASSQQGGGPDTQYF; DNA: TGTGCCAGCAGCCAACAGGGGGGGGGCCCAGATACGCAGTATTTT
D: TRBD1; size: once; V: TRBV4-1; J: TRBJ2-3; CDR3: CASSQDTGEGRDTQYF; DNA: TGCGCCAGCAGCCAAGATACAGGGGAAGGAAGGGATACGCAGTATTTT
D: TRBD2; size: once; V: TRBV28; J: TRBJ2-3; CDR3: CASSLGGVQGTDTQYF; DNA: TGTGCCAGCAGTTTAGGGGGGGTACAAGGCACAGATACGCAGTATTTT
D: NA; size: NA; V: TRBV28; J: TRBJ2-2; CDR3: CANQGLTGELFF; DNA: TGTGCCAACCAGGGGCTTACCGGGGAGCTGTTTTTT
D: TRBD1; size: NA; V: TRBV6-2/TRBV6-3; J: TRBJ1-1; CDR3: CASSPGTVNTEAFF; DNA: TGTGCCAGCAGCCCCGGGACAGTTAACACTGAAGCTTTCTTT
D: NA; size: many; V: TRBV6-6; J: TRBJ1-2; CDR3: CASSRDREGLGGYTF; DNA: TGTGCCAGCAGCCGCGATAGGGAGGGATTGGGGGGCTACACCTTC
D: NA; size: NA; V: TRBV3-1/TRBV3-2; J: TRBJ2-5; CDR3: CASSYPRRADETQYF; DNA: TGTGCCAGCAGCTACCCACGAAGAGCGGATGAGACCCAGTACTTC
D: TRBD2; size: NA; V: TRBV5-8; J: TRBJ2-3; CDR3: CASSLGLAGTTDTQYF; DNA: TGTGCCAGCAGCCTCGGACTAGCGGGAACAACAGATACGCAGTATTTT
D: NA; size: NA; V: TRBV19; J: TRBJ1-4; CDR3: CASSIGGNLNEKLFF; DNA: TGTGCCAGTAGTATAGGCGGAAACCTCAATGAAAAACTGTTTTTT
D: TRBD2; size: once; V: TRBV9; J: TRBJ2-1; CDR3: CASSVNPSGVNEQFF; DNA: TGTGCCAGCAGCGTAAACCCTAGCGGGGTAAATGAGCAGTTCTTC
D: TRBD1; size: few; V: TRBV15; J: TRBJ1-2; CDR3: CATSRDGGLGQAYGYTF; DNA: TGTGCCACCAGCAGAGATGGCGGATTGGGACAGGCTTATGGCTACACCTTC
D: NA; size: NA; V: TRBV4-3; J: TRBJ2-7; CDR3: CASSQDLPRGVYEQYF; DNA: TGCGCCAGCAGCCAAGATCTCCCCAGGGGGGTTTACGAGCAGTACTTC
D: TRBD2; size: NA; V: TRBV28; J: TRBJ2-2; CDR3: CASSLSSGLANTGELFF; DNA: TGTGCCAGCAGTCTATCATCGGGACTAGCGAATACCGGGGAGCTGTTTTTT
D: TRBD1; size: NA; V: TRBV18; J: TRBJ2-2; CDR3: CASSPIRDRNTGELFF; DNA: TGTGCCAGCTCCCCGATCCGGGACAGGAACACCGGGGAGCTGTTTTTT
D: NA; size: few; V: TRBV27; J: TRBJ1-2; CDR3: CASSPTEGGYTF; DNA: TGTGCCAGCAGCCCGACAGAAGGTGGCTACACCTTC
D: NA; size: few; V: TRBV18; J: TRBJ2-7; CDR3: CASSRGSGYAYEQYF; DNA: TGTGCCAGCTCACGTGGGTCAGGATACGCCTACGAGCAGTACTTC
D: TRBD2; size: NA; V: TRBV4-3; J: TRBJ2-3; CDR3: CASSQGREGWKDTQYF; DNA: TGCGCCAGCAGCCAGGGGCGGGAGGGCTGGAAGGATACGCAGTATTTT
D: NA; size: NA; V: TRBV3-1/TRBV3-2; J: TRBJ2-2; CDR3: CASSQVRYVGELFF; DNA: TGTGCCAGCAGCCAAGTCAGATACGTCGGGGAGCTGTTTTTT
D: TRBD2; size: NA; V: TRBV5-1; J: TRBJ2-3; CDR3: CASSLGLAGALTDTQYF; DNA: TGCGCCAGCAGCTTGGGACTAGCGGGGGCCCTCACAGATACGCAGTATTTT
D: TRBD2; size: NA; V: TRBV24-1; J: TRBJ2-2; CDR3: CATSPLAGGTGELFF; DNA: TGTGCCACCAGTCCTCTAGCGGGAGGAACCGGGGAGCTGTTTTTT
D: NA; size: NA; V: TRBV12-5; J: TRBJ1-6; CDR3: CASGPDNSPLHF; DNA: TGTGCTAGTGGTCCGGATAATTCACCCCTCCACTTT
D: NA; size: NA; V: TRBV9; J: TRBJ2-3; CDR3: CASSVTYTDTQYF; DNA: TGTGCCAGCAGCGTAACTTACACAGATACGCAGTATTTT
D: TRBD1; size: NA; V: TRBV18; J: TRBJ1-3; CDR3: CASSPLTGRISGNTIYF; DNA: TGTGCCAGCTCACCACTGACAGGGCGGATCTCTGGAAACACCATATATTTT
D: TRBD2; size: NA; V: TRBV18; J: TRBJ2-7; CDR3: CASSPPGLVSDEQYF; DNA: TGTGCCAGCTCACCCCCGGGACTAGTTTCCGACGAGCAGTACTTC
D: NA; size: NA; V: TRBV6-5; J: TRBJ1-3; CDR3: CASSYSTQGVGNTIYF; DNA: TGTGCCAGCAGTTACTCGACACAGGGTGTCGGAAACACCATATATTTT
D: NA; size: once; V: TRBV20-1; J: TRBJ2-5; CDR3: CSASLPNGKETQYF; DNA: TGCAGTGCTAGTCTACCGAACGGGAAAGAGACCCAGTACTTC
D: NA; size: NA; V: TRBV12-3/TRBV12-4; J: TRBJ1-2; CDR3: CASSLGRQLGYTF; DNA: TGTGCCAGCAGTTTAGGGCGACAGCTTGGCTACACCTTC
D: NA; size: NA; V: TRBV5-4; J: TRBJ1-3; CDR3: CASSFNGISGNTIYF; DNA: TGTGCCAGCAGCTTTAACGGTATCTCTGGAAACACCATATATTTT
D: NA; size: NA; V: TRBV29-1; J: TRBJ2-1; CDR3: CSVYSRGLNEQFF; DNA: TGCAGCGTTTATTCCAGGGGTCTCAATGAGCAGTTCTTC
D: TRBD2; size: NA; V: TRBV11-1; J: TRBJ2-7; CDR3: CASSLGTSAEEQYF; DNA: TGTGCCAGCAGCTTGGGAACTAGCGCAGAAGAGCAGTACTTC
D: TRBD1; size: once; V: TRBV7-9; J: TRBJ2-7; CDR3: CASSYDRVGYEQYF; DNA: TGTGCCAGCAGTTACGACAGGGTAGGGTACGAGCAGTACTTC
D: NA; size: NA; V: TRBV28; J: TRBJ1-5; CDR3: CASSWNPGTTQHF; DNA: TGTGCCAGCAGTTGGAATCCCGGGACAACCCAGCATTTT
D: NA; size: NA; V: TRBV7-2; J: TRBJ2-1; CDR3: CASSLVPGGLSYNEQFF; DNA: TGTGCCAGCAGCTTAGTCCCCGGGGGGCTTTCCTACAATGAGCAGTTCTTC
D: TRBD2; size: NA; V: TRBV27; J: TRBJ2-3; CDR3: CASGTLAGGTDTQYF; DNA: TGTGCCAGCGGAACCTTAGCGGGAGGCACAGATACGCAGTATTTT
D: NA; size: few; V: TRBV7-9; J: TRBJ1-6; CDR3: CASSTLHREVEGSPLHF; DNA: TGTGCCAGCAGCACCCTCCACAGGGAAGTCGAAGGTTCACCCCTCCACTTT
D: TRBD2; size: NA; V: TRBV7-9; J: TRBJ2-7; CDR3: CASSSTSGNEQYF; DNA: TGTGCCAGCAGCTCGACTAGCGGGAACGAGCAGTACTTC
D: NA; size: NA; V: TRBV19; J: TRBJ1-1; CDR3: CASSIPIMGSEAFF; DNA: TGTGCCAGTAGTATTCCAATAATGGGCTCGGAAGCTTTCTTT
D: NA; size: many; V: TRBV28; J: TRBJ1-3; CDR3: CASSFKDSRSGNTIYF; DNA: TGTGCCAGCAGTTTTAAGGACAGCCGCTCTGGAAACACCATATATTTT
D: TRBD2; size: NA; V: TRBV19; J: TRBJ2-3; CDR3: CASSPTSGILDTQYF; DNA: TGTGCCAGTAGTCCCACTAGCGGGATCCTCGATACGCAGTATTTT
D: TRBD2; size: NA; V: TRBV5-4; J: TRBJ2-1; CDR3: CASRGLAGSEQFF; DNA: TGTGCCAGCAGGGGACTAGCGGGGAGTGAGCAGTTCTTC
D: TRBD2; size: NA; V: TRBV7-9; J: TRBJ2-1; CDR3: CASSLDTSRGSEQFF; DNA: TGTGCCAGCAGCTTAGATACATCGCGGGGGTCTGAGCAGTTCTTC
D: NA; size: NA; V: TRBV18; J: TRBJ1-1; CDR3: CASSPRGKDTEAFF; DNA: TGTGCCAGCTCACCAAGGGGGAAGGACACTGAAGCTTTCTTT
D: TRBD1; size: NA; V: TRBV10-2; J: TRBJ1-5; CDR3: CASRTGPNQPQHF; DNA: TGCGCCAGTAGGACAGGGCCGAATCAGCCCCAGCATTTT
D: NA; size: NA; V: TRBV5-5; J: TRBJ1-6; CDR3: CASSLVTDYNSPLHF; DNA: TGTGCCAGCAGCTTGGTTACTGACTATAATTCACCCCTCCACTTT
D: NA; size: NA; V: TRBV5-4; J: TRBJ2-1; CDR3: CASSLGQGGRNGQFF; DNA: TGTGCCAGCAGCTTGGGCCAGGGAGGAAGAAATGGGCAGTTCTTC